A single sample gave rise to the 22 T cell receptor beta chains below, sequenced in a study of T cell responses to AZD1222 COVID-19 vaccine. Clones were sequenced by immunoSEQ multiplex PCR, and TCRdb holds only the in-frame ones, with some missing. Of tens of thousands of clones listed, about 82% are singletons. Here the sequenced sample was peripheral blood, taken on day 0 of AZD1222 vaccination. These receptors were collected from an adult in good health.

V is TRBV19 and J is TRBJ2-1; possible D gene TRBD1, 6 bases. Looked up from germline, CDR1 is LNHDA and CDR2 is SQIVND (reference sequence). The CDR3 spans 17 residues. Trimming stripped 1 base from V and 5 bases from J, with 18 bases between. CDR3 sequence reads: CASSIVGRGTLDNEQFF. The CDR3 DNA reads TGTGCCAGTAGTATAGTAGGCAGGGGCACTCTTGACAATGAGCAGTTCTTC.

The V gene is TRBV5-4, the J gene TRBJ1-6, with 8 bases that match TRBD1. The ends lost 3 bases at V and 7 bases at J; junction bases unmatched: 9. The CDR3 extends over 16 amino acids. CDR1 is SGHNT and CDR2 is YYREEE in the germline V gene (reference sequence). In DNA form, the CDR3 reads TGTGCCAGCAGCTCGCGGGGGGGACAGGACAATTCACCCCTCCACTTT. As protein: CASSSRGGQDNSPLHF.

This chain links TRBV6-5 with TRBJ1-2; tentatively, D is TRBD1 (6 bases). The CDR3 sequence is 15 residues long. V was cut by 5 bases and J by 5 bases, with 18 bases left in between. Germline V CDR1 and CDR2: MNHEY, SVGAGI. This chain's CDR3 is CASSNKQGAGYGYTF. CDR3 in DNA: TGTGCCAGCAGTAACAAACAGGGTGCGGGATATGGCTACACCTTC.

The chain employs TRBV24-1 and TRBJ2-7; D gene unclear. The germline V gene encodes CDR1 KGHDR and CDR2 SFDVKD. V was pared by 3 bases and J by 9 bases, with 8 bases between. CDR3 length equals 11 residues. Here the CDR3 reads CATSDPTWQYF. The CDR3 DNA reads TGTGCCACCAGTGATCCGACGTGGCAGTACTTC.

V and J are TRBV30 and TRBJ1-5; no clear D gene. The V gene lost 1 base and the J gene lost 1 base, with 11 bases spanning the gap. The CDR3 has 15 residues. Germline V CDR1 and CDR2: GTSNPN, SVGIG (reference sequence). The CDR3 DNA sequence: TGTGCCTGGAGTGAAATGGCCAGGAGCAATCAGCCCCAGCATTTT. It specifies CAWSEMARSNQPQHF.

This chain connects TRBV6-6 to TRBJ2-2; no clear D gene. Per germline, CDR1 MNHNY and CDR2 SVGAGI (reference sequence). With 2 bases removed from V and 0 bases from J, the gap between germline ends came to 4 bases. The CDR3 runs to 14 residues. CDR3 protein: CASSYVSNTGELFF. The CDR3 DNA reads as TGTGCCAGCAGTTACGTATCGAACACCGGGGAGCTGTTTTTT.

The table lists this clone with a count of one. The chain is built from TRBV12-2 and TRBJ1-3. TRBV12-2 is labeled a pseudogene. This CDR3 contains 19 residues. CDR3 region: CASREWAGYSYLSGNTIYF. The CDR3 DNA sequence: TGTGCAAGTCGAGAATGGGCGGGATACTCCTATCTCTCTGGAAACACCATATATTTT.

V gene TRBV12-1 combines with J gene TRBJ1-5. TRBV12-1 is termed a pseudogene. The CDR3 covers 13 residues. This chain's CDR3 is CASSFIRGQPQHF. The CDR3 coding sequence is TGTGCCAGCAGCTTTATCCGGGGTCAGCCCCAGCATTTT.

The chain uses TRBV27 and TRBJ1-6, with unresolved D. Germline V gene sequence: CDR1 MNHEY, CDR2 SMNVEV (reference sequence). The CDR3 length is 12 residues. Trimming pared 11 bases from V and 3 bases from J, leaving 8 bases between. CDR3 DNA sequence: TGTGCCTCAGCAGACTATAATTCACCCCTCCACTTT. Translation gives CASADYNSPLHF.

This clone appeared a few times. This chain links TRBV12-3 or TRBV12-4 with TRBJ1-1; the D is unclear. Trimming pared 1 base from V and 8 bases from J, leaving 8 bases between. The CDR3 is made up of 12 amino acids. This CDR3 is CASSLVVAEAFF. CDR3 sequence (DNA): TGTGCCAGCAGTTTAGTGGTAGCCGAAGCTTTCTTT.

V is TRBV27 and J is TRBJ1-1, with a weak D call TRBD1 (6 bases). The CDR3 covers 14 residues. Germline lookup yields CDR1 MNHEY and CDR2 SMNVEV (reference sequence). The V end lost 4 bases, the J end lost 6 bases, and 15 bases lay between the germline ends. CDR3 coding DNA: TGTGCCAGCAGTTACGGGGGGCTGGGCTCTGAAGCTTTCTTT. Translated, it gives CASSYGGLGSEAFF.

The gene calls are TRBV2 and TRBJ1-3, with 7 bases fitting TRBD1. Germline CDR1 and CDR2: SNHLY and FYNNEI. Trimming removed 7 bases from V and 9 bases from J; junction bases left unmatched: 18. The CDR3 is 16 residues long. The CDR3, as DNA: TGTGCCAGCATGGCAATTAGGGACAGCGCCCGAAGCACCATATATTTT. It codes for CASMAIRDSARSTIYF.

V gene TRBV6-5 combines with J gene TRBJ1-5; D is ambiguous. Between the trimmed V and J ends, which lost 4 bases and 0 bases, there was a span of 10 bases. The CDR3 loop spans 15 amino acids. Germline CDR1 MNHEY, CDR2 SVGAGI. CDR3 bases: TGTGCCAGCAGTTTGTCGCGGGGTAGCAATCAGCCCCAGCATTTT. Amino acid sequence: CASSLSRGSNQPQHF.

V usage is TRBV28 and J usage is TRBJ2-7; D remains ambiguous. This CDR3 has 17 amino acids. Trimming took off 5 bases at V and 3 bases at J, with 23 bases between the two ends. Germline V gives CDR1 MDHEN, CDR2 SYDVKM. The CDR3 protein is CASSQRVVRALNYEQYF. CDR3 nucleotide sequence: TGTGCCAGCAGTCAACGGGTTGTAAGGGCCCTAAACTACGAGCAGTACTTC.

The DNA for the CDR3 is TGTGCCAGCAGCTCCCTCCAGGGGAGGGGCACTGAAGCTTTCTTT. Amino acid sequence: CASSSLQGRGTEAFF. This sequence joins TRBV7-2 and TRBJ1-1; D is possibly TRBD1 (6 bases). Germline CDR1 is SGHTA and CDR2 is FQGNSA. Trimming pared 4 bases from V and 4 bases from J, leaving 16 bases between. CDR3 length: 15 amino acids.

This chain uses TRBV7-9 with TRBJ1-6, with unresolved D. The CDR3 runs 18 residues. V was trimmed by 0 bases and J by 3 bases, leaving 15 bases between them. Germline V CDR1 and CDR2: SEHNR, FQNEAQ (reference sequence). The CDR3 loop is CASSLAPEGGLYNSPLHF. DNA for the CDR3: TGTGCCAGCAGCTTAGCTCCAGAGGGAGGCCTCTATAATTCACCCCTCCACTTT.

The chain uses TRBV11-2 and TRBJ2-2; maybe TRBD2 (6 bases). Deletions cut 10 bases from V and 2 bases from J, with 23 bases between. Germline V lookup: CDR1 SGHAT, CDR2 FQNNGV. The length of the CDR3 is 17 residues. CDR3 nucleotides: TGTGCCACCGAACACGGGGGAGGCTCCGTTAACACCGGGGAGCTGTTTTTT. It is translated as CATEHGGGSVNTGELFF.

The rearrangement links TRBV24-1 to TRBJ1-6; D is uncertain. The CDR3 is 16 residues long. V shed 3 bases and J shed 14 bases, with 22 bases lying between them. CDR1 and CDR2 (germline): KGHDR, SFDVKD. CDR3 coding DNA: TGTGCCACCAGTGATCCTAACCATTTGGGTCCCCCATCCCTCCACTTT. Its translation is CATSDPNHLGPPSLHF.

CDR3 residues: CASSDGVNEQFF. The CDR3 DNA is TGTGCCAGCAGTGACGGGGTCAATGAGCAGTTCTTC. The V and J genes are TRBV12-3 or TRBV12-4 and TRBJ2-1; possible D gene TRBD2, 5 bases. CDR3 length: 12 amino acids. V was clipped by 5 bases and J by 6 bases, with 8 bases between them.

The V and J genes are TRBV4-3 and TRBJ2-3; 10 bases line up with TRBD2. The CDR3 is 14 amino acids. CDR1 is LGHNA, CDR2 YSLEER, per germline. With V trimmed by 4 bases and J by 3 bases, 1 base remained unmatched. This CDR3 is CASSPSGRTDTQYF. Here the CDR3 DNA reads TGCGCCAGCAGCCCTAGCGGGAGAACAGATACGCAGTATTTT.

The V gene is TRBV19, the J gene TRBJ2-6, with 8 nucleotides matching TRBD1. The CDR3 length is 21 residues. V lost 5 bases and J lost 2; bases outside the gene matches: 20. CDR1 and CDR2 (germline): LNHDA, SQIVND (reference sequence). CDR3 region: CASSRPPGQAASGAGANVLTF. DNA for the CDR3: TGTGCCAGTAGTCGTCCCCCGGGACAGGCTGCTTCGGGGGCTGGGGCCAACGTCCTGACTTTC. The variable domain in full, completed from reference TRBV19 and TRBJ2-6, reads DGGITQSPKYLFRKEGQNVTLSCEQNLNHDAMYWYRQDPGQGLRLIYYSQIVNDFQKGDIAEGYSVSREKKESFPLTVTSAQKNPTAFYLCASSRPPGQAASGAGANVLTFGAGSRLTVL.

The rearrangement uses TRBV2 and TRBJ1-3; possible D gene TRBD1, 6 bases. The CDR3 has 17 amino acids. CDR1 is SNHLY and CDR2 is FYNNEI in the germline V gene. V gave up 5 bases and J gave up 0 bases, with 17 bases separating them. CDR3 nucleotides: TGTGCCAGCAGTCTGGGGGCGGGGTTCGGCTCTGGAAACACCATATATTTT. This sequence encodes CASSLGAGFGSGNTIYF.